Below, one TCR beta chain is given with its context. The data are from a study of blood T cell repertoires in COVID-19. The protocol was immunoSEQ multiplex PCR, while the TCRdb copy is restricted to in-frame clones and leaves out a portion. Here the sample spans approximately 190,000 clones, approximately 85% being singletons. CDR1 and CDR2 (germline): SQVTM, ANQGSEA. With 6 bases removed from V and 0 bases from J, the gap between germline ends came to 21 bases. The CDR3 consists of 17 residues. This receptor was taken from a woman in her seventies with active or convalescent COVID-19. V and J are TRBV29-1 and TRBJ2-1; D might be TRBD2 (7 bases). Sequences were obtained from peripheral blood. The CDR3 DNA reads TGCAGCGTCCCCCCAAGGGGGGGATCTGTCTCCTACAATGAGCAGTTCTTC. It translates to CSVPPRGGSVSYNEQFF.